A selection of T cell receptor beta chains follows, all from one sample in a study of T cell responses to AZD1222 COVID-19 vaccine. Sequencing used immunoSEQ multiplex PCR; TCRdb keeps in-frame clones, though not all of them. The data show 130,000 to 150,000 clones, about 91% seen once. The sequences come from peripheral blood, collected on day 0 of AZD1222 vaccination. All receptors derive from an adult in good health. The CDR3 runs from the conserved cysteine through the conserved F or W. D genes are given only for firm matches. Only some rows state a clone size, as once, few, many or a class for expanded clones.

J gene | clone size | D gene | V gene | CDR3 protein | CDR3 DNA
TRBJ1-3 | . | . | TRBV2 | CASSESGSFFGNTIYF | TGTGCCAGCAGTGAGTCAGGTTCCTTCTTTGGAAACACCATATATTTT
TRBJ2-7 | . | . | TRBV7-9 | CASSLRTVSEQYF | TGTGCCAGCAGCTTAAGGACAGTTAGCGAGCAGTACTTC
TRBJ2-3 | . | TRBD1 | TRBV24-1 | CATSDPGQPDTQYF | TGTGCCACCAGTGACCCGGGACAGCCAGATACGCAGTATTTT
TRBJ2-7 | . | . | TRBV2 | CASSEVKIQGEQYF | TGTGCCAGCAGTGAAGTGAAAATCCAGGGGGAGCAGTACTTC
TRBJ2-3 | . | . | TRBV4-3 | CASSQEGTDTQYF | TGCGCCAGCAGCCAAGAGGGCACAGATACGCAGTATTTT
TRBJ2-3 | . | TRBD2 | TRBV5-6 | CASSPVSGGAADTQYF | TGTGCCAGCAGCCCCGTTAGCGGGGGGGCAGCAGATACGCAGTATTTT
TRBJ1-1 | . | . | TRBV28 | CASSWAGGENTEAFF | TGTGCCAGCAGTTGGGCGGGAGGAGAGAACACTGAAGCTTTCTTT
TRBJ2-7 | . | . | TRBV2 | CASSPGAYEQYF | TGTGCCAGCAGTCCGGGAGCCTACGAGCAGTACTTC
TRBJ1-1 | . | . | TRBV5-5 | CASSPRGGAMVNTEAFF | TGTGCCAGCAGCCCCCGGGGGGGGGCAATGGTGAACACTGAAGCTTTCTTT
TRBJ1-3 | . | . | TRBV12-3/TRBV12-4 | CASSGDSGNTIYF | TGTGCCAGCAGCGGGGACTCTGGAAACACCATATATTTT
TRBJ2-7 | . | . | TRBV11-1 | CASSLSFASNYEQYF | TGTGCCAGCAGCTTATCCTTTGCCTCCAACTACGAGCAGTACTTC
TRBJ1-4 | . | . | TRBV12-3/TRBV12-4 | CASSLGEKLFF | TGTGCCAGCAGTTTGGGAGAAAAACTGTTTTTT
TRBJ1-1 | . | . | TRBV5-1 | CASSLGWQGSYTEAFF | TGCGCCAGCAGCTTGGGATGGCAGGGGTCGTACACTGAAGCTTTCTTT
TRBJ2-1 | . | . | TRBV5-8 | CASSPGGTPGYEQFF | TGTGCCAGCAGCCCTGGCGGGACACCGGGCTATGAGCAGTTCTTC
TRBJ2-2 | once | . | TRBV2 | CASSESGYTGELFF | TGTGCCAGCAGTGAATCGGGTTACACCGGGGAGCTGTTTTTT
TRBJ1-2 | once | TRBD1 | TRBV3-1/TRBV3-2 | CASSQGQGDGYTF | TGTGCCAGCAGCCAAGGACAGGGAGATGGCTACACCTTC
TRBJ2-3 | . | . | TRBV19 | CASSLYARGDTQYF | TGTGCCAGTAGTTTGTACGCCAGAGGGGATACGCAGTATTTT
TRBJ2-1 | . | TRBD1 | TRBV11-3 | CASSQGTRDRLSLEQFF | TGTGCCAGCAGCCAAGGTACCCGGGACAGATTATCTTTAGAGCAGTTCTTC
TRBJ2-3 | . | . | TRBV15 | CATSRMTDSSTDTQYF | TGTGCCACCAGCAGAATGACGGACTCTAGCACAGATACGCAGTATTTT
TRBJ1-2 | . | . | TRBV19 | CASSIPGSYGYTF | TGTGCCAGTAGTATCCCCGGGTCATATGGCTACACCTTC
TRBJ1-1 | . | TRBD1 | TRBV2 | CAGRQGSLNTEAFF | TGTGCCGGAAGACAGGGGTCCCTGAACACTGAAGCTTTCTTT
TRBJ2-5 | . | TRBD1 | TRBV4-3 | CASSRRDRDQETQYF | TGCGCCAGCAGCCGCCGAGACAGGGATCAGGAGACCCAGTACTTC
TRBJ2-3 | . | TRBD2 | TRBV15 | CATSGLAGPFTDTQYF | TGTGCCACCAGCGGACTAGCGGGACCTTTCACAGATACGCAGTATTTT
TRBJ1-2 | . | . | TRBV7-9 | CASSPSWAGGNYGYTF | TGTGCCAGCAGCCCATCCTGGGCAGGTGGTAACTATGGCTACACCTTC
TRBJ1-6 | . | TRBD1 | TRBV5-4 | CASSKPPGQGDSPLHF | TGTGCCAGCAGTAAACCTCCGGGACAGGGGGATTCACCCCTCCACTTT
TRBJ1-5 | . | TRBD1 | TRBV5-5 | CASSLEGAGGQPQHF | TGTGCCAGCAGCTTAGAGGGGGCAGGAGGGCAGCCCCAGCATTTT
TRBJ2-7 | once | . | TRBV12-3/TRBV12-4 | CASSLLGLEQYF | TGTGCCAGCAGTTTATTAGGGCTTGAGCAGTACTTC
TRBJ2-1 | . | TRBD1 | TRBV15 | CASRQGFPYNEQFF | TGTGCCAGTAGACAGGGATTCCCCTACAATGAGCAGTTCTTC
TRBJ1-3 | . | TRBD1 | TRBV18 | CASSPRQGVGSGNTIYF | TGTGCCAGCTCACCTCGACAGGGAGTGGGCTCTGGAAACACCATATATTTT
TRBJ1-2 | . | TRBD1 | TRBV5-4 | CASSLDREDGYTF | TGTGCCAGCAGCCTGGACAGGGAAGATGGCTACACCTTC
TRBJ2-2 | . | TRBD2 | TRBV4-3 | CASSQDLGLELTGELFF | TGCGCCAGCAGCCAAGATCTGGGACTAGAATTGACCGGGGAGCTGTTTTTT
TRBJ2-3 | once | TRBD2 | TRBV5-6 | CASSLVSSGGVRQYF | TGTGCCAGCAGCTTGGTCAGTAGCGGGGGGGTCAGGCAGTATTTT
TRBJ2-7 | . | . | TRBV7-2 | CASSLVGGTATYEQYF | TGTGCCAGCAGCTTAGTTGGCGGGACAGCTACCTACGAGCAGTACTTC
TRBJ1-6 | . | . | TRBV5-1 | CASSLGSYNSPLHF | TGCGCCAGCAGCTTGGGTTCCTATAATTCACCCCTCCACTTT
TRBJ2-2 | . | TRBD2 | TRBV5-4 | CASSEASGGTNTGELFF | TGTGCCAGCAGCGAGGCTAGCGGGGGTACGAACACCGGGGAGCTGTTTTTT
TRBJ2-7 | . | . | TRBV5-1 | CASSWITSGQSYEQYF | TGCGCCAGCAGCTGGATAACCAGCGGGCAGTCCTACGAGCAGTACTTC
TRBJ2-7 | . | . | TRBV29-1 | CSAGNSYEQYF | TGCAGCGCCGGTAACAGCTACGAGCAGTACTTC
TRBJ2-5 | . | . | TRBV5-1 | CASSPTSPKETQYF | TGCGCCAGCAGCCCGACCTCTCCAAAAGAGACCCAGTACTTC
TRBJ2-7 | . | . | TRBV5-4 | CASSLVSRDEQYF | TGTGCCAGCAGCTTGGTTAGTAGGGACGAGCAGTACTTC
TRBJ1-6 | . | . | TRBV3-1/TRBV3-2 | CASSQDSPLHF | TGTGCCAGCAGCCAAGATTCACCCCTCCACTTT
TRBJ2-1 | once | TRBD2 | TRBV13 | CASSTSTSGGVNEQFF | TGTGCCAGCAGCACTTCGACTAGCGGGGGGGTTAATGAGCAGTTCTTC
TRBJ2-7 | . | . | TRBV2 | CAGRLRAYEQYF | TGTGCCGGCAGACTCAGAGCCTACGAGCAGTACTTC
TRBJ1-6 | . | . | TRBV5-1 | CASSLVGGSSSYNSPLHF | TGCGCCAGCAGCTTGGTTGGGGGGTCGAGCTCCTATAATTCACCCCTCCACTTT
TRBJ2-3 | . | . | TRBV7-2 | CASSSRGLATDTQYF | TGTGCCAGCAGCTCCCGCGGGCTAGCAACAGATACGCAGTATTTT
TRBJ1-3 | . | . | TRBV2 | CASSPRSSGNTIYF | TGTGCCAGCAGTCCCAGGTCCTCTGGAAACACCATATATTTT
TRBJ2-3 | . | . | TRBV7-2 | CASSSPPHTDTQYF | TGTGCCAGCAGCTCGCCGCCCCACACAGATACGCAGTATTTT
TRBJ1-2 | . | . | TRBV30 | CASERARGYTF | TGTGCCTCCGAAAGGGCGCGGGGCTACACCTTC
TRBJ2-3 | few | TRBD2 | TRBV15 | CATSSTPSRTSGDTQYF | TGTGCCACCAGCAGCACCCCATCACGGACTAGCGGAGATACGCAGTATTTT
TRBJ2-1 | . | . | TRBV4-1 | CASSQDPGGRGAYNEQFF | TGCGCCAGCAGCCAAGACCCGGGGGGCAGGGGTGCCTACAATGAGCAGTTCTTC
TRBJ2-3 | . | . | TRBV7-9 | CASSFKRGLNTDTQYF | TGTGCCAGCAGCTTTAAACGGGGGCTAAACACAGATACGCAGTATTTT
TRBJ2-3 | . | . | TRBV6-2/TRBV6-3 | CASSSPGGGPDTQYF | TGTGCCAGCAGTTCCCCAGGGGGGGGGCCAGATACGCAGTATTTT
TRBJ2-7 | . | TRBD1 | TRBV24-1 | CATDTGGFYEQYF | TGTGCCACCGATACAGGGGGCTTTTACGAGCAGTACTTC
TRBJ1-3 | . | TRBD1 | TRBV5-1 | CASSGQGFSADTIYF | TGCGCCAGCAGCGGACAGGGTTTTTCGGCGGACACCATATATTTT
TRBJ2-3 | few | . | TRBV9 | CASSVAPVGRQGDTQYF | TGTGCCAGCAGCGTAGCCCCAGTGGGCCGTCAGGGAGATACGCAGTATTTT
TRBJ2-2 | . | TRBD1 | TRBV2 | CASGGQGWGGELFF | TGTGCCAGCGGGGGACAGGGATGGGGCGGGGAGCTGTTTTTT
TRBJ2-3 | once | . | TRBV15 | CATSRDHSTDTQYF | TGTGCCACCAGCAGAGATCATAGCACAGATACGCAGTATTTT
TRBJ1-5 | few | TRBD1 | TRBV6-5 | CASRSWQGGNQPQHF | TGTGCCAGCAGGTCGTGGCAGGGGGGCAATCAGCCCCAGCATTTT
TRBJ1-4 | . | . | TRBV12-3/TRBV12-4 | CASSLAGREKLFF | TGTGCCAGCAGTTTAGCGGGTAGGGAAAAACTGTTTTTT
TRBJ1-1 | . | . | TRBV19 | CASSAGRLSALHTEAFF | TGTGCCAGTAGTGCAGGAAGGCTCTCCGCCCTACACACTGAAGCTTTCTTT
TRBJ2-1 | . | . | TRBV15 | CATSRLPAYNEQFF | TGTGCCACCAGCAGACTCCCGGCCTACAATGAGCAGTTCTTC